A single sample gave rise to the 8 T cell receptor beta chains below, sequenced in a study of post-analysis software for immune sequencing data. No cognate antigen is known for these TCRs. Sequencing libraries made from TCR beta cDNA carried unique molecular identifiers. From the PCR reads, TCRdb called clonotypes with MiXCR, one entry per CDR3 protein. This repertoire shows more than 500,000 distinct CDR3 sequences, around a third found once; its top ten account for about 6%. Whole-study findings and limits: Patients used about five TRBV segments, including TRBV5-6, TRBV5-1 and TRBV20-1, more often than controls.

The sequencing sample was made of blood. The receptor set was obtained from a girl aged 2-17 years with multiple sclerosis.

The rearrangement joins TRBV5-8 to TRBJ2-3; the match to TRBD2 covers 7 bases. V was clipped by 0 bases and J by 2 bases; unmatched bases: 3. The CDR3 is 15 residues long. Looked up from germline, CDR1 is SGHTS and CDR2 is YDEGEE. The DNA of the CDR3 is TGTGCCAGCAGCTTGGGGACTAGGTACACAGATACGCAGTATTTT. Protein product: CASSLGTRYTDTQYF. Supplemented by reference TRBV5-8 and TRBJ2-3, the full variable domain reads EAGVTQSPTHLIKTRGQQATLRCSPISGHTSVYWYQQALGLGLQFLLWYDEGEERNRGNFPPRFSGRQFPNYSSELNVNALELEDSALYLCASSLGTRYTDTQYFGPGTRLTVL.

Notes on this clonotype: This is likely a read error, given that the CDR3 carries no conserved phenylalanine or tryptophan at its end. The DNA for the CDR3 is TGTGCCAGCAGCGAAACGGGGGGGTCAGATACGCAGTATTCT. It is translated as CASSETGGSDTQYS. This chain connects TRBV12-3 or TRBV12-4 to TRBJ2-3; 8 nucleotides agree with TRBD2. V shed 6 bases, J shed 4 bases, and the junction held 6 bases outside the gene matches. This CDR3 spans 14 amino acids.

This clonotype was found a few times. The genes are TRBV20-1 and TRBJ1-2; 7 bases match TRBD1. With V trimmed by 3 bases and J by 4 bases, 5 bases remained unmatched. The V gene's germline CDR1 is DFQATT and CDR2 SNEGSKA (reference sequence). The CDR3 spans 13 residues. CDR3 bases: TGCAGTGCTAGTTGGACAGGCCCCTATGGCTACACCTTC. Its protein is CSASWTGPYGYTF.

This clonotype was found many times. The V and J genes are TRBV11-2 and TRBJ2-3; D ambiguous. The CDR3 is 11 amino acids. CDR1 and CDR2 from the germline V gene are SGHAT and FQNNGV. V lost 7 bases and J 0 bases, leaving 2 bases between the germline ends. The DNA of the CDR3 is TGTGCCAGCACCAGCACAGATACGCAGTATTTT. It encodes CASTSTDTQYF.

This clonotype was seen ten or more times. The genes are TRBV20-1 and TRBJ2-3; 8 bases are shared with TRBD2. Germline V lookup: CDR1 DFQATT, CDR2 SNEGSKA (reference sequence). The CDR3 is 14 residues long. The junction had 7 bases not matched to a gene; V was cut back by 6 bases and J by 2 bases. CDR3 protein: CSAYSGVTTDTQYF. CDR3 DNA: TGCAGTGCCTATAGCGGGGTCACCACAGATACGCAGTATTTT.

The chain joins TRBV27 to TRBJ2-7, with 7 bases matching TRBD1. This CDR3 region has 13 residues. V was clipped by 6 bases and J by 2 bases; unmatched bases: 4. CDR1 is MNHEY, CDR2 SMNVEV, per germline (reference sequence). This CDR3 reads CASRGQGAYEQYF. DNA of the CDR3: TGTGCCAGCAGAGGGCAGGGGGCCTACGAGCAGTACTTC.

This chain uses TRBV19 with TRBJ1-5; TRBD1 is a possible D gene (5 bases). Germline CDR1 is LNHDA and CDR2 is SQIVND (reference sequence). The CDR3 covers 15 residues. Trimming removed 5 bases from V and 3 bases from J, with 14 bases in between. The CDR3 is CASSVQDFLNQPQHF. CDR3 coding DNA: TGTGCCAGTAGTGTACAGGACTTCCTCAATCAGCCCCAGCATTTT.

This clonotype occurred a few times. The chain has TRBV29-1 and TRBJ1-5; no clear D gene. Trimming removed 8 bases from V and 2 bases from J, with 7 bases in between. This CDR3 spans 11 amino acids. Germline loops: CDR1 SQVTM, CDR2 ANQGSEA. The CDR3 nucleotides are TGCAGCCCTTCGGGCAATCAGCCCCAGCATTTT. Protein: CSPSGNQPQHF.